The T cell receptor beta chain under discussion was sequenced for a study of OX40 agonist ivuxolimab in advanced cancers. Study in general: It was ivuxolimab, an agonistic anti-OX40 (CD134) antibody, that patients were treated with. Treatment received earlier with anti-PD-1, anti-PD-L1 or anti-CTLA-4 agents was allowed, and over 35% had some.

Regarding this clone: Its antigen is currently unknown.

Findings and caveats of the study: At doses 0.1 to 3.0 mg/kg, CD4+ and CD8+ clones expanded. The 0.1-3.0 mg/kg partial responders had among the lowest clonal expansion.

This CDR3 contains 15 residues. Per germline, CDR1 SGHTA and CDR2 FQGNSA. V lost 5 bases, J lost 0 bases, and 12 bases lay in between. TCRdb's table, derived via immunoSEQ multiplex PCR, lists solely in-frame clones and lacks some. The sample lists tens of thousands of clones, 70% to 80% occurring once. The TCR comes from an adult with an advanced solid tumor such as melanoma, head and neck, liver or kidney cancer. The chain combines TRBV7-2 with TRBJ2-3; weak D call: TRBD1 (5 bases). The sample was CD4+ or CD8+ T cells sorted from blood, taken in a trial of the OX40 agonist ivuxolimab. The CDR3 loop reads CASSPSTVSTDTQYF. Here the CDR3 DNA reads TGTGCCAGCAGCCCATCGACAGTTAGCACAGATACGCAGTATTTT. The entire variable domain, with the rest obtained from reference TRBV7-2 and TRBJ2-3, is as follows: GAGVSQSPSNKVTEKGKDVELRCDPISGHTALYWYRQSLGQGLEFLIYFQGNSAPDKSGLPSDRFSAERTGGSVSTLTIQRTQQEDSAVYLCASSPSTVSTDTQYFGPGTRLTVL.